This T cell receptor (beta chain) was retrieved from a study of shared clonotypes between healthy human individuals (dated by TCRdb to the early 2020s). At the level of the whole study: The cohort comprised a couple of women and three men aged 18 to 49 years. Per donor, three plates each were used for CD4 naive and CD4 memory, two for CD8 naive, and one for CD8 memory. Blood TCR repertoires of roughly five healthy adults were deeply sequenced to estimate repertoire size and the extent of clonotype sharing between individuals. To increase sequencing depth and limit assay-specific biases, different laboratories used diverse techniques to prepare libraries and sequence TCR repertoires. Leukapheresis yielded between about 0.85 and 10 billion PBMCs per donor.

The study at large found these results: Compared with non-shared clonotypes, the clonotypes found in all four sorted-subset donors had higher generation probabilities. Incomplete sequencing was indicated by rarefaction of sorted-subset datasets, despite the large sequencing depth. Naive subsets generally had larger estimated clonotype richness than memory subsets did. Because the study included a small number of donors, the genetic and exposure-history diversity represented was limited. Pairwise subsampling led to the expectation that sequencing depth would affect the degree of clonotype sharing among donors. Sampling was limited to blood, and TCR repertoires in tissue likely differ from TCR repertoires in blood. Across a handful of donors, about 5% of naive CD4, roughly 3.5% of naive CD8, about 2.3% of memory CD4, and under 0.45% of memory CD8 clonotypes were shared.

Using the deep immunoSEQ assay, multiplex PCR amplified TCR CDR3 regions from genomic DNA. For each cell subset, the extracted genomic DNA was distributed evenly across all wells of several immunoSEQ 96-well plates, and each plate served as one replicate. For sorted subsets, about 0.2 ug genomic DNA, equal to 30,000 or so T cell genomes, was loaded into each replicate PCR. Purified libraries were measured with a Qubit 3.0 fluorometer, size-checked on a Bioanalyzer 2100, and measured again with the KAPA Library Quantification kit. A separate single-read 150-cycle Illumina NextSeq 550 flow cell was used to sequence each immunoSEQ 96-well plate. Per the source publication's procedure: The immunoSEQ output contained only junctional sequences without quality scores, so filtering could not match that applied to full-length reads. To assign V/J genes and CDR3, sequences were annotated against IMGT germline references using PyIR, a Python wrapper for IgBLAST v1.9. Reads with weak V/J assignments (E-value above 1e-6), missing CDR3, stop codons, out-of-frame junctions, or ambiguous translated residues were removed. V3J clonotypes were defined as sequences sharing an identical inferred V gene, J gene, and CDR3 amino acid sequence. Percentage overlap between repertoires was computed as shared unique clonotypes divided by the size of the smaller repertoire. Repertoire richness was assessed with RTK rarefaction, the Chao1 estimator, and Recon v2.1 estimates of unobserved clonotypes. OLGA was used to compute generation probabilities for all TCRbeta clonotypes that the gDNA method yielded from a few donors. The table comes from immuneACCESS by way of TCRdb, which keeps in-frame sequences with V and J called. Part of the clones is missing from these tables; in studies checked, under half for an unresolved V gene and the rest for unknown reasons. That table gives V, J and clone size, and the DNA gave D and trimming. A total of some 2 million clones appear in this sample, 90% to 95% of them only once. The ten most abundant clones make up 0.13% of the sample.

For this clone: The specificity of this receptor is unknown. The sample holds no much larger clone one base away, and base qualities are not on file.

Inclusive of the bounding cysteine and phenylalanine, the CDR3 is 14 residues long. Left in the record is the CDR3 DNA by itself, 42 bases read in frame from the first base. V and J lose 2 bases and 2 bases, and a span of 10 bases separates them. From a lookup of the germline V gene, CDR1 and CDR2 are SGHTA and FQGNSA. Healthy HIV-negative adults with no recently reported acute infections or vaccinations were included as donors. Every donor was a Caucasian adult residing in Nashville, Tennessee, USA. CD4+ T cells were enriched by magnetic negative selection, after which naive cells were positively selected on CD45RA and the negative fraction was taken as the memory subset. After blood collection by leukapheresis, PBMCs were isolated using Ficoll-Histopaque density gradient centrifugation and then cryopreserved in the vapor phase of liquid nitrogen. Analytical flow cytometry was used to check the purity and quantity of each magnetically sorted T cell population. From each sorted fraction, genomic DNA was isolated and quantified by UV absorbance on a Nanodrop 2000c.

The receptor comes from a man aged 18 to 30 in good health. The chain employs TRBV7-2 and TRBJ2-7, and possibly TRBD1, on 5 matching bases. The sample consisted of naive CD4+ T cells sorted from blood. The meaning of the sample's cell subset or site label: CD45RA+ positively selected. The DNA sequence is as follows: TGTGCCAGCAGCTTACAGGGATCCCCCTACGAGCAGTACTTC. This encodes CASSLQGSPYEQYF.